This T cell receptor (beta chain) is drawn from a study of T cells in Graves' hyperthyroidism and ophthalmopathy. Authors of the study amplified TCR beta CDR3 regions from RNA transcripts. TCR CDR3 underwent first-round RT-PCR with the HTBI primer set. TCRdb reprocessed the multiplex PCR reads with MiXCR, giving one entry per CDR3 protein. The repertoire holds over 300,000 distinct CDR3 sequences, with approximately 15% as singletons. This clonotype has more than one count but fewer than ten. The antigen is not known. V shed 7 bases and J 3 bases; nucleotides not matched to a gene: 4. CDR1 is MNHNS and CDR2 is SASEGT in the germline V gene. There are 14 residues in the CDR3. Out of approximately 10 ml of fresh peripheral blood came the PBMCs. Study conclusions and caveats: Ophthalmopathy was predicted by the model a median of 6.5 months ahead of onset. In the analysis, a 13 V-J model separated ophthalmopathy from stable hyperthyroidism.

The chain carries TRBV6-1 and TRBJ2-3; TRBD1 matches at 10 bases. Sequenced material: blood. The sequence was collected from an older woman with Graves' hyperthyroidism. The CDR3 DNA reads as TGTGCCAGCATGAGGACAGGGGGGACAGATACGCAGTATTTT. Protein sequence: CASMRTGGTDTQYF.